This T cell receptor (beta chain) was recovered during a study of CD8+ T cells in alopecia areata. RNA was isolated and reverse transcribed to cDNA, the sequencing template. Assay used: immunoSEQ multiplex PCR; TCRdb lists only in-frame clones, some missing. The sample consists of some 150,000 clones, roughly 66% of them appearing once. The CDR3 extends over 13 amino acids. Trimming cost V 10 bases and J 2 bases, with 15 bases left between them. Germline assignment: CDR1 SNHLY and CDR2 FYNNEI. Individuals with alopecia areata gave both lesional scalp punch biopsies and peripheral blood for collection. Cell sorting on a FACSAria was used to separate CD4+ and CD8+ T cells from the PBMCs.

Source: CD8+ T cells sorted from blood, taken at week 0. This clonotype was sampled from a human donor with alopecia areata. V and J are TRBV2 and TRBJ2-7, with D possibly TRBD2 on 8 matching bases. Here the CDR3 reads CATGGDSPYEQYF. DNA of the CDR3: TGTGCCACCGGGGGGGACAGCCCCTACGAGCAGTACTTC.